The source of this T cell receptor beta chain is a study of T cells in Graves' hyperthyroidism and ophthalmopathy. Study outcomes and limitations: Ophthalmopathy and stable hyperthyroidism were separated by a 13 V-J model. Blood also carried most thyroid clonotypes expanded above 0.001.

The table lists this clonotype with many counts. Its antigen is as yet unknown. V lost 0 bases to trimming and J lost 7 bases, with 12 bases between them. Germline CDR1 KGHSH, CDR2 LQKENI. This CDR3 has 14 amino acids. Stable Graves' hyperthyroidism denoted no ophthalmopathy progression over 18 months. The TCR beta CDR3 regions underwent amplification using RNA transcripts as the source. The HTBI set primed first-round TCR CDR3 RT-PCR. Each CDR3 protein is one row after TCRdb ran MiXCR on the multiplex PCR reads. The repertoire consists of some 560,000 distinct CDR3 sequences, with 11% to 15% occurring once and the leading ten covering approximately 15%.

The gene calls are TRBV18 and TRBJ1-2, with TRBD1 as a possible D gene (5 bases). Sample: blood. This TCR came from a woman aged 40 to 50 with Graves' hyperthyroidism. This chain's CDR3 is CASSPPGGSVGYTF. DNA for the CDR3: TGTGCCAGCTCACCACCGGGGGGGTCGGTTGGCTACACCTTC.